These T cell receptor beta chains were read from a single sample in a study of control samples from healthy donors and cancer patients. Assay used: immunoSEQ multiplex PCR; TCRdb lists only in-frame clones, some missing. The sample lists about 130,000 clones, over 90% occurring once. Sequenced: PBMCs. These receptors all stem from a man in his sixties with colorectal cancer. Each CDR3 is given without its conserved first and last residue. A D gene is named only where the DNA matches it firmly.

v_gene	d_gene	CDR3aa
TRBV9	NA	ASSVAGNTGELF
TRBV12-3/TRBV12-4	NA	ASSPGYEQY
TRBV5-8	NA	ASSLGSPFEQF
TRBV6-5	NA	ASSPGQAGNTIY
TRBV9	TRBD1	ASSVADRGSYYGYT
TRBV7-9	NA	ASSLGSSVYEQY
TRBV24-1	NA	ATSDLVVQGPLYNSPLH
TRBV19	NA	ASSIGPPANTEAF
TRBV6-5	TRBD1	ASSSGTGNEKLF
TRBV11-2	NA	ASSAQGGTEAF
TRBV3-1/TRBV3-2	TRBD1	ASSQTGGGTGELF
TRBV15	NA	ATTRVGTGELF
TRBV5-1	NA	ASSLEGDSGANVLT
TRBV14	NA	ASSPKALNYGYT
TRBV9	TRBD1	ASRWGQGDTGELF
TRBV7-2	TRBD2	ASSANRFRAGLSYEQY
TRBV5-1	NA	ASRGSSYEQY
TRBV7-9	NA	ASNGGARDTEAF
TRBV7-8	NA	ASSLGQRGTNEKLF
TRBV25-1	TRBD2	ASSESGTRGGKETQY
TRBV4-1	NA	ASSQGDQETQY
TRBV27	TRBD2	ASSRTSGGITGELF
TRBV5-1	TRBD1	ASSLVGGPTDTQY
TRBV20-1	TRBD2	SASSTSGASPFANTGELF
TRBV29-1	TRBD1	SLRRGQGEETQY
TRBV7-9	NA	ASSSWDAASTEAF
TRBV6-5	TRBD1	ASKPDRGGYGYT
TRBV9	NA	ASSGHRDGETQY
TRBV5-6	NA	ASSLAADSSGNTIY
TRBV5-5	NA	ASSHGRSQQTQY
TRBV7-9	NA	ASPRGKGTGGYT
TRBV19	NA	ASSMGGNYGYT
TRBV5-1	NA	ASSGQGFYEQY
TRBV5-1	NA	ASSLDYRVSYEQY
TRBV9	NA	ASSVIENTEAF
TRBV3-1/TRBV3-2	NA	ASSPDEGQPQH